Shown below are 30 T cell receptor beta chains from a single sample sequenced in a study of Graves' ophthalmopathy and Graves' hyperthyroidism. The study amplified TCR beta CDR3 regions using RNA transcripts. The workflow started with a first-round RT-PCR run with HTBI primers and then moved on to a second-round multiplex PCR. TCRdb itself ran the multiplex PCR reads through MiXCR, one entry per CDR3 protein. This sample yields more than 300,000 distinct CDR3 sequences, of which 15% to 17% are seen a single time; 5.5% to 7% belongs to the top ten. The specimen was peripheral blood. The receptors were gathered from a woman under 30 with stable Graves' hyperthyroidism.

The rearrangement joins TRBV2 to TRBJ1-1; D call uncertain. V was trimmed by 5 bases and J by 8 bases, leaving 12 bases between them. Germline V gene lookup returns CDR1 SNHLY and CDR2 FYNNEI. The CDR3 has 12 amino acids. As DNA, the CDR3 is TGTGCCAGCAGTAGATTCAGACCCGAAGCTTTCTTT. Its protein is CASSRFRPEAFF.

This clonotype occurred many times. The chain combines TRBV7-2 with TRBJ2-7; D call uncertain. This CDR3 comprises 15 residues. CDR1 and CDR2 from the germline V gene are SGHTA and FQGNSA. The V end was cut by 5 bases, the J end by 1 base, with 15 bases between. DNA for the CDR3: TGTGCCAGCAGCAGCCGGAACAGTCGGTCCTACGAGCAGTACTTC. The encoded protein is CASSSRNSRSYEQYF.

This chain connects TRBV11-2 to TRBJ2-7, with TRBD2 identical over 11 bases. Germline trimming cut 4 bases from V and 6 bases from J; bases unmatched to any gene: 14. CDR3 length: 17 residues. The germline CDR1 and CDR2 sequences are SGHAT and FQNNGV. In nucleotides, the CDR3 is TGTGCCAGCAGCTCCCATCCCGAACTAGCGGGGGCTGGCGAGCAGTACTTC. Translation gives CASSSHPELAGAGEQYF.

This clonotype was found a few times. V usage is TRBV14 and J usage is TRBJ1-1; 10 nucleotides match TRBD1. With V trimmed by 1 base and J by 1 base, 9 bases remained unmatched. The CDR3 totals 18 residues. Germline assignment: CDR1 SGHDN and CDR2 FVKESK. CDR3 in DNA: TGTGCCAGCAGCCAAGCGTTATCGGGACAGGGGAGGAACACTGAAGCTTTCTTT. This codes for CASSQALSGQGRNTEAFF.

This clonotype was recorded many times. The CDR3 sequence: CASSSADLAGAAEQYF. Here the CDR3 DNA reads TGCGCCAGCAGCTCCGCGGACCTAGCGGGGGCCGCCGAGCAGTACTTC. The rearrangement uses TRBV5-1 and TRBJ2-7; 10 bases are shared with TRBD2. The V and J ends lost 3 bases and 6 bases, in that order; junction bases with no gene match: 12. CDR3 length: 16 amino acids. Germline CDR1 reads SGHRS; CDR2 reads YFSETQ.

The table lists this clonotype with many counts. J is TRBJ2-3 and V is TRBV5-6; D is uncertain. Germline V lookup: CDR1 SGHDT, CDR2 YYEEEE. The CDR3 totals 13 residues. Trimming left V 4 bases short and J 6 bases short, with 12 bases between. The DNA of the CDR3 is TGTGCCAGCAGCATGGATTTAGGGGATACGCAGTATTTT. This encodes CASSMDLGDTQYF.

In its sample, this clonotype was seen many times. A read error is possible here, since a much larger clone lies one base away. The chain employs TRBV12-3 or TRBV12-4 and TRBJ1-1; 8 nucleotides match TRBD1. CDR3 size: 13 residues. Written as DNA, the CDR3 is TGTGCCAGCAGTCAGGGACAGGTCGTTGAAACTTTCTTT. It yields the protein CASSQGQVVETFF.

In the case of this clonotype: This may come from a read error, since a much larger clone is one base off. The CDR3 spells CASSLAPLDTEAFF. The CDR3 DNA sequence: TGTGCCAGCAGCCTCGCCCCCTTGGACACTGAAGCTTTCTTT. The chain is built from TRBV11-3 and TRBJ1-1; D gene unclear. Germline-derived CDR1 and CDR2 are SGHNT and YENEEA. V lost 5 bases and J lost 3, with 13 bases in between. CDR3 length: 14 residues.

This clonotype was picked up many times. This sequence joins TRBV6-4 and TRBJ1-2, with D tentatively TRBD1 (6 bases). The CDR3 consists of 13 residues. V was pared by 3 bases and J by 7 bases, with 12 bases between. The germline CDR1 and CDR2 sequences are MRHNA and SNTAGT. The CDR3 protein is CASSETGFTGYTF. The CDR3 nucleotides are TGTGCCAGCAGTGAAACAGGGTTCACTGGCTACACCTTC.

This clonotype showed up many times. V is TRBV18 and J is TRBJ2-7; 7 nucleotides align to TRBD1. CDR1 is KGHSH and CDR2 is LQKENI in the germline V gene. V lost 0 bases and J lost 6; bases outside the gene matches: 8. The CDR3 loop spans 15 amino acids. As DNA, the CDR3 is TGTGCCAGCTCACCACCCGGGACAGCCATCACCGAGCAGTACTTC. Translation gives CASSPPGTAITEQYF. The full variable domain, completed using reference TRBV18 and TRBJ2-7, is NAGVMQNPRHLVRRRGQEARLRCSPMKGHSHVYWYRQLPEEGLKFMVYLQKENIIDESGMPKERFSAEFPKEGPSILRIQQVVRGDSAAYFCASSPPGTAITEQYFGPGTRLTVT.

This clonotype appeared many times. V usage is TRBV20-1 and J usage is TRBJ1-1, with D tentatively TRBD1 (6 bases). This CDR3 is built from 13 residues. CDR1 is DFQATT and CDR2 is SNEGSKA in the germline V gene (reference sequence). V was trimmed by 7 bases and J by 3 bases, leaving 15 bases between them. CDR3 in DNA: TGCAGTGTAGGGGGGGGTGGGGACACTGAAGCTTTCTTT. It codes for CSVGGGGDTEAFF.

This clonotype has a count of ten or more. The V gene is TRBV29-1, the J gene TRBJ1-1; 9 positions agree with TRBD1. J was trimmed by 6 bases and V by 0 bases; bases with no gene match: 8. Germline V gene data show CDR1 as SQVTM and CDR2 as ANQGSEA. The length of the CDR3 is 15 residues. DNA of the CDR3: TGCAGCGTTGAAGATCCGGGACAGGGTGCTGCTGAAGCTTTCTTT. Its protein is CSVEDPGQGAAEAFF.

This clonotype was picked up a small number of times. CDR3 sequence (DNA): TGTGCCAGCAGCTTGTTGTGGGCGACCGGGGAGCTGTTTTTT. Translation gives CASSLLWATGELFF. The chain uses TRBV5-5 and TRBJ2-2; no firm D call. CDR1 is SGHKS, CDR2 YYEKEE, per germline (reference sequence). Between the trimmed V and J ends, which lost 1 base and 5 bases, there was a span of 9 bases. The CDR3 totals 14 residues.

The V gene is TRBV27, the J gene TRBJ1-4; D gene uncertain. CDR3 length equals 14 residues. Trimming removed 5 bases at V and 5 bases at J, with 12 bases between. Germline V gene lookup returns CDR1 MNHEY and CDR2 SMNVEV (reference sequence). In nucleotides, the CDR3 is TGTGCCAGCAGTCGTGGGGTGCTAAATGAAAAACTGTTTTTT. Translated, it gives CASSRGVLNEKLFF.

This clonotype showed up many times. The rearrangement uses TRBV20-1 and TRBJ1-1, with D unresolved. Germline V gives CDR1 DFQATT, CDR2 SNEGSKA (reference sequence). The CDR3 runs to 11 residues. Trimming pared 5 bases from V and 4 bases from J, leaving 8 bases between. CDR3 region: CSAVVITEAFF. In DNA, the CDR3 is TGCAGTGCTGTAGTGATCACTGAAGCTTTCTTT.

The J gene is TRBJ1-1, the V gene TRBV4-2; a possible D gene is TRBD1 (5 bases). CDR1 is LGHNA, CDR2 YNFKEQ, per germline. The CDR3 runs 15 residues. V lost 2 bases, J lost 1 base, and 11 bases lay in between. CDR3 in DNA: TGTGCCAGCAGCCAACGCCAGGGTCAGAACACTGAAGCTTTCTTT. It encodes CASSQRQGQNTEAFF.

The chain is built from TRBV12-3 or TRBV12-4 and TRBJ1-1, with D perhaps TRBD1 (6 bases). The CDR3 consists of 14 residues. The V gene lost 5 bases and the J gene lost 5 bases, with 15 bases spanning the gap. CDR3 sequence reads: CASSGQSKMTEAFF. The CDR3 bases are TGTGCCAGCAGTGGACAGTCGAAAATGACTGAAGCTTTCTTT.

V is TRBV19 and J is TRBJ1-1; maybe TRBD1 (6 bases). The V end lost 3 bases, the J end lost 0 bases, and 14 bases lay between the germline ends. This CDR3 spans 16 amino acids. CDR1 and CDR2 (germline): LNHDA, SQIVND (reference sequence). The CDR3 coding sequence is TGTGCCAGTAGTATCGACGGACGGGACATGAACACTGAAGCTTTCTTT. Protein product: CASSIDGRDMNTEAFF.

On this clonotype: Sequence at one end of the junction differs from germline and may be a read error. The chain recombines TRBV6-1 with TRBJ1-5; D remains ambiguous. Germline V gene data show CDR1 as MNHNS and CDR2 as SASEGT. The CDR3 covers 14 residues. The CDR3 DNA follows: TGTGCCAGCAGTGAAGGGTCAGTCCAACAGCCCGAGCATTTT. Protein product: CASSEGSVQQPEHF.

This clonotype was detected ten times or more. The chain links TRBV2 to TRBJ2-5, with a possible D match to TRBD2 (5 bases). The CDR3 consists of 12 residues. Germline V gives CDR1 SNHLY, CDR2 FYNNEI. Trimming removed 8 bases at V and 14 bases at J, with 21 bases between. CDR3: CASGEDQTNKYF. CDR3 sequence (DNA): TGTGCCAGCGGAGAAGACCAGACTAATAAATACTTC.

This clonotype was seen many times. The chain couples TRBV12-5 to TRBJ1-5; D ambiguous. V was trimmed by 0 bases and J by 2 bases, leaving 14 bases between them. Germline CDR1 reads LGHNT; CDR2 reads FRNRAP. The CDR3 runs 17 residues. This chain's CDR3 is CASGLVQGAYGNQPQHF. The CDR3 coding sequence is TGTGCTAGTGGTTTGGTACAAGGTGCTTATGGCAATCAGCCCCAGCATTTT.

The rearrangement uses TRBV11-1 and TRBJ1-1, with TRBD1 matching 10 bases. V shed 5 bases, J shed 1 base, and the junction held 13 bases outside the gene matches. The CDR3 extends over 18 amino acids. From germline, CDR1 is SGHAT and CDR2 FQDESV (reference sequence). CDR3 sequence reads: CASSLTPGQGKGNTEAFF. The DNA of the CDR3 is TGTGCCAGCAGCCTAACACCGGGACAGGGGAAAGGGAACACTGAAGCTTTCTTT.

There are many counts of this clonotype. The chain joins TRBV7-9 to TRBJ2-5, with D uncertain. The V gene's germline CDR1 is SEHNR and CDR2 FQNEAQ (reference sequence). V lost 5 bases and J lost 5, with 12 bases in between. This CDR3 has 13 amino acids. CDR3: CASSPSFEETQYF. The CDR3, as DNA: TGTGCCAGCAGCCCCAGTTTTGAGGAGACCCAGTACTTC.

At least ten counts were recorded for this clonotype. The V call is TRBV24-1, the J call TRBJ1-1; 9 bases map to TRBD1. The CDR3 runs 14 residues. CDR1 KGHDR and CDR2 SFDVKD come from the germline V gene. With V trimmed by 7 bases and J by 1 base, 3 bases remained unmatched. CDR3 bases: TGTGCCACCAGGGGGACAGGGAAGAACACTGAAGCTTTCTTT. It encodes CATRGTGKNTEAFF.

The table lists this clonotype with a few counts. The chain carries TRBV19 and TRBJ1-6, with D tentatively TRBD1 (5 bases). CDR3 length: 13 residues. The germline V gene has CDR1 LNHDA and CDR2 SQIVND (reference sequence). V shed 6 bases and J shed 8 bases, with 11 bases lying between them. The CDR3 nucleotides are TGTGCCAGTAGGGGACGGACCGATTCACCCCTCCACTTT. As protein: CASRGRTDSPLHF.

This clonotype was recorded many times. The gene calls are TRBV4-2 and TRBJ2-5; tentative D call: TRBD2 (5 bases). The CDR3 totals 18 residues. Germline CDR1 reads LGHNA; CDR2 reads YNFKEQ. V was shortened by 1 base and J by 0 bases, with 18 bases between the two germline ends. The DNA of the CDR3 is TGTGCCAGCAGCCAAGTCCGTTCCGCGGTCGGGAACCAAGAGACCCAGTACTTC. Translated, it gives CASSQVRSAVGNQETQYF.

On this clonotype: This may be a read error: a much more frequent sequence differs by one nucleotide. V and J are TRBV29-1 and TRBJ1-1, with a possible D match to TRBD1 (6 bases). This CDR3 spans 12 amino acids. Germline CDR1 reads SQVTM; CDR2 reads ANQGSEA. This CDR3 reads CCVVGAGTEAFF. DNA of the CDR3: TGCTGCGTTGTGGGGGCCGGCACTGAAGCTTTCTTT.

The table lists this clonotype with many counts. V gene TRBV11-2 combines with J gene TRBJ2-2; D is ambiguous. Germline-derived CDR1 and CDR2 are SGHAT and FQNNGV. V shed 4 bases and J shed 5 bases, with 8 bases lying between them. The CDR3 runs to 13 residues. CDR3 DNA: TGTGCCAGCAGCTCGAGCGTGACCGGGGAGCTGTTTTTT. This codes for CASSSSVTGELFF.

There are many counts of this clonotype. Mismatch with germline at one junction end may stem from a read error. The chain couples TRBV6-1 to TRBJ2-7; 8 bases are a match to TRBD1. The CDR3 runs to 19 residues. CDR1 is MNHNS, CDR2 SASEGT, per germline. CDR3 sequence reads: CASTEYWAGGARSSYEQYF. The CDR3 coding sequence is TGTGCCAGCACTGAATATTGGGCAGGGGGCGCCAGGAGCTCCTACGAGCAGTACTTC.

The chain is built from TRBV6-2 or TRBV6-3 and TRBJ2-7; no clear D gene. V was clipped by 2 bases and J by 0 bases, with 11 bases between them. Looked up from germline, CDR1 is MNHEY and CDR2 is SVGEGT. This CDR3 spans 15 amino acids. CDR3: CASSYVEETSYEQYF. CDR3 nucleotides: TGTGCCAGCAGTTACGTTGAGGAGACCTCCTACGAGCAGTACTTC.